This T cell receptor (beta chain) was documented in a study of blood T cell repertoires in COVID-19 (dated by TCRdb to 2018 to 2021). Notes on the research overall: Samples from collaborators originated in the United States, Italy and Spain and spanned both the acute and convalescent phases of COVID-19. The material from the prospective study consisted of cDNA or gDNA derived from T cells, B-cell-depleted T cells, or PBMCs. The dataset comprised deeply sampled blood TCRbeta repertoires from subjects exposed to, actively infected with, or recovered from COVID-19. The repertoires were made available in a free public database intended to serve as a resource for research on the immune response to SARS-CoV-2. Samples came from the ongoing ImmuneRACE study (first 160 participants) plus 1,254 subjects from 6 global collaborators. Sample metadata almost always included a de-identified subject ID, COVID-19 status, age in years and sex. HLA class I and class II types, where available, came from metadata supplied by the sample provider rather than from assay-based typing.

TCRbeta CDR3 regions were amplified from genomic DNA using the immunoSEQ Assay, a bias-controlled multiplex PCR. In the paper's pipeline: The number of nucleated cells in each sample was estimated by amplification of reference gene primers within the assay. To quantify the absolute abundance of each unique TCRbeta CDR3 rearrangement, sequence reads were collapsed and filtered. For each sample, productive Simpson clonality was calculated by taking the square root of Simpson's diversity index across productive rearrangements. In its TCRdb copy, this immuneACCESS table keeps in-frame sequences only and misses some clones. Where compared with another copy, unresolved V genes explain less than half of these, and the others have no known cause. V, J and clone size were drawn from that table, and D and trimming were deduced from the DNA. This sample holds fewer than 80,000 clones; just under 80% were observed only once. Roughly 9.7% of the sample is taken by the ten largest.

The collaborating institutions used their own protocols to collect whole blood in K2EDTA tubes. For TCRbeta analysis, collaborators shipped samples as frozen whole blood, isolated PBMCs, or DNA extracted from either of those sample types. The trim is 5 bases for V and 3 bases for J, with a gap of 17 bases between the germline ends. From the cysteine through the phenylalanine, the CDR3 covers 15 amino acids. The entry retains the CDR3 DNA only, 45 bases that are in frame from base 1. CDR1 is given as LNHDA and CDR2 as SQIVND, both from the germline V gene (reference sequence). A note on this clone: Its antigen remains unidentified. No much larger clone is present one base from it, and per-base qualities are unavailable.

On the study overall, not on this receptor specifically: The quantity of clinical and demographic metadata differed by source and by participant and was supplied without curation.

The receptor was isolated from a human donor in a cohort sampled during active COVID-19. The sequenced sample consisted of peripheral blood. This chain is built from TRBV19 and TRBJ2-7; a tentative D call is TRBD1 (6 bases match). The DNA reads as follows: TGTGCCAGTAGTCTCAAGGGGGACGTAAACTACGAGCAGTACTTC. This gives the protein CASSLKGDVNYEQYF.